The 13 T cell receptor beta chains below were found in one sample sequenced in a study of blood T cell repertoires in COVID-19. Sequencing used immunoSEQ multiplex PCR; TCRdb keeps in-frame clones, though not all of them. Seen here are 130,000 or so clones, roughly 84% observed once, and the top ten hold around 4.2%. Sequenced material: peripheral blood. The receptors were gathered from a man between 60 and 75 years old with acute or convalescent COVID-19.

The rearrangement uses TRBV10-1 and TRBJ2-1; possibly TRBD2 for D (5 bases). V was cut by 7 bases and J by 0 bases, with 19 bases left in between. This CDR3 has 17 residues. Germline V lookup: CDR1 WNHNN, CDR2 SYGVQD (reference sequence). The CDR3 sequence: CASKSSNMGSSYNEQFF. CDR3 DNA sequence: TGCGCCAGCAAATCGTCGAATATGGGGAGCTCCTACAATGAGCAGTTCTTC.

This rearrangement joins TRBV7-8 to TRBJ1-2; 7 nucleotides line up with TRBD1. Germline CDR1 is SGHVS and CDR2 is FQNEAQ. This CDR3 contains 15 residues. Trimming cost V 0 bases and J 2 bases; bases outside gene matches: 3. CDR3 residues: CASSLAGQTNYGYTF. The CDR3 DNA follows: TGTGCCAGCAGCTTAGCGGGACAGACAAACTATGGCTACACCTTC.

Turning to this clone: Additional DNA sequences in this sample encode the identical CDR3. The gene calls are TRBV6-6 and TRBJ2-1; TRBD2 agrees at 11 bases. The CDR3 has 15 residues. After removal of 5 bases from V and 3 bases from J, the junction contained 3 bases not matched to a gene. Germline CDR1 and CDR2: MNHNY and SVGAGI (reference sequence). The CDR3 sequence: CASSAGTSGYNEQFF. The CDR3 DNA is TGTGCCAGCAGTGCCGGGACTAGCGGCTACAATGAGCAGTTCTTC.

The CDR3 loop reads CSVKTGETYGYTF. The CDR3 DNA sequence: TGCAGCGTTAAGACAGGGGAGACCTATGGCTACACCTTC. This sequence joins TRBV29-1 and TRBJ1-2, with 8 bases lining up with TRBD1. The V gene's germline CDR1 is SQVTM and CDR2 ANQGSEA. There are 13 residues in the CDR3. Trimming at V came to 5 bases and at J to 4 bases, leaving 6 bases not matched to a gene. Supplemented by reference TRBV29-1 and TRBJ1-2, the full variable domain reads SAVISQKPSRDICQRGTSLTIQCQVDSQVTMMFWYRQQPGQSLTLIATANQGSEATYESGFVIDKFPISRPNLTFSTLTVSNMSPEDSSIYLCSVKTGETYGYTFGSGTRLTVV.

V gene TRBV9 combines with J gene TRBJ2-1, with TRBD2 matching over 16 bases. Germline CDR1 is SGDLS and CDR2 is YYNGEE. The J segment lost 5 bases and the V segment lost 4 bases, leaving 6 bases of the junction unmatched. The CDR3 spans 17 residues. The CDR3 spells CASSPGTSGRGNNEQFF. DNA of the CDR3: TGTGCCAGCAGCCCAGGGACTAGCGGGAGGGGAAACAATGAGCAGTTCTTC.

This clone was seen many times. The chain employs TRBV9 and TRBJ1-5; D possibly corresponds to TRBD1 (5 bases). This CDR3 has 13 amino acids. Trimming removed 4 bases from V and 6 bases from J, with 11 bases in between. Germline V gene lookup returns CDR1 SGDLS and CDR2 YYNGEE. CDR3 loop: CASSTGVGQPQHF. The CDR3 nucleotides read TGTGCCAGCAGCACGGGGGTTGGTCAGCCCCAGCATTTT. The variable domain in full, with the rest retrieved from reference TRBV9 and TRBJ1-5, is DSGVTQTPKHLITATGQRVTLRCSPRSGDLSVYWYQQSLDQGLQFLIQYYNGEERAKGNILERFSAQQFPDLHSELNLSSLELGDSALYFCASSTGVGQPQHFGDGTRLSIL.

This clone has just one count. This chain links TRBV7-9 with TRBJ2-5, with 7 bases aligning to TRBD2. From germline, CDR1 is SEHNR and CDR2 FQNEAQ (reference sequence). The CDR3 is 15 amino acids. With 6 bases clipped from V and 3 bases from J, the junction kept 10 bases outside the gene matches. CDR3 protein: CASSSGGRGEETQYF. The DNA for the CDR3 is TGTGCCAGCAGTTCGGGAGGCCGGGGAGAAGAGACCCAGTACTTC.

Written as DNA, the CDR3 is TGTGCCAGCAGCCCGACATCCTCCTACAATGAGCAGTTCTTC. The encoded protein is CASSPTSSYNEQFF. The rearrangement links TRBV2 to TRBJ2-1; D not resolved. This CDR3 has 14 residues. The V end was cut by 6 bases, the J end by 0 bases, with 9 bases between. Germline V gene sequence: CDR1 SNHLY, CDR2 FYNNEI.

The chain recombines TRBV27 with TRBJ2-3; D ambiguous. The CDR3 has 17 amino acids. V lost 3 bases and J 0 bases, leaving 16 bases between the germline ends. The germline gives CDR1 MNHEY, CDR2 SMNVEV (reference sequence). The CDR3 sequence: CASSLNTRSVSTDTQYF. The CDR3 DNA reads as TGTGCCAGCAGTTTGAATACCCGGAGTGTCAGCACAGATACGCAGTATTTT.

This clone has a single count. V and J are TRBV29-1 and TRBJ1-2, with D maybe TRBD1 (6 bases). Trimming removed 7 bases from V and 8 bases from J, with 17 bases in between. The germline gives CDR1 SQVTM, CDR2 ANQGSEA. The CDR3 has 12 amino acids. CDR3 nucleotide sequence: TGCAGCGGGGGGCAGGGTGCGAGAGGCTACACCTTC. Translation: CSGGQGARGYTF.

This chain joins TRBV7-6 and TRBJ1-1; possibly TRBD1 for D (5 bases). CDR3 length: 15 amino acids. Looked up from germline, CDR1 is SGHVS and CDR2 is FNYEAQ. V lost 4 bases, J lost 3 bases, and 15 bases lay in between. CDR3 nucleotides: TGTGCCAGCAGCTCTGTGAAGGGGATGGACACTGAAGCTTTCTTT. The encoded protein is CASSSVKGMDTEAFF.

The rearrangement uses TRBV4-3 and TRBJ2-6; D unclear. CDR3 length: 16 amino acids. Germline assignment: CDR1 LGHNA and CDR2 YSLEER. V was trimmed by 3 bases and J by 1 base, leaving 10 bases between them. CDR3 residues: CASSHSWASGANVLTF. CDR3 nucleotides: TGCGCCAGCAGCCACTCCTGGGCTTCTGGGGCCAACGTCCTGACTTTC.

Only one count was recorded for this clone. The chain couples TRBV28 to TRBJ1-5; 7 bases align to TRBD1. CDR1 and CDR2 from the germline V gene are MDHEN and SYDVKM. V lost 3 bases and J lost 3; bases outside the gene matches: 2. The CDR3 length is 14 residues. The CDR3 spells CASSLTGSNQPQHF. The DNA of the CDR3 is TGTGCCAGCAGTTTGACAGGGTCCAATCAGCCCCAGCATTTT.